This TCR beta chain was retrieved from a study of breast tumors, draining lymph nodes, adjacent tissues. Comments on this clonotype: Its antigen is undetermined.

Study-wide results and caveats: Luminal-like breast cancer showed significantly greater tumor-nontumor repertoire similarity than basal-like breast cancer did. Most tumor T cells seemingly derive from lymph node, then expand in tumor.

V lost 0 bases, J lost 3 bases, and 12 bases lay in between. This CDR3 is 15 amino acids long. The germline V gene encodes CDR1 SGHTS and CDR2 YDEGEE. TCRdb passed the multiplex PCR reads through MiXCR, listing each CDR3 protein once. The sample yields 66,000 or so distinct CDR3 sequences, about 40% seen once. This chain joins TRBV5-8 and TRBJ2-5, with unresolved D. The sequence came from a female donor with breast cancer. Some clones in this sample may be carry-over from other donors' samples. Sequencing was performed on breast tumor tissue. CDR3: CASSLVGAREETQYF. The CDR3 bases are TGTGCCAGCAGCTTGGTTGGAGCTAGGGAAGAGACCCAGTACTTC.